This T cell receptor beta chain was sequenced during a study of graft-versus-host responses after intestinal transplantation. A single count supports this clone. What it recognizes is unknown. CDR1 and CDR2 (germline): SNHLY, FYNNEI. J lost 5 bases, V lost 2 bases, and 0 bases had no gene match. This CDR3 contains 14 residues. TCRdb's table, derived via immunoSEQ multiplex PCR, lists solely in-frame clones and lacks some. The sample has over 100,000 clones; less than 90% are singletons. The V gene is TRBV2, the J gene TRBJ1-6; 7 nucleotides agree with TRBD1. The source was unstimulated CD4+ T cells sorted from spleen or lymph node cells, collected before intestinal transplant. The origin of this receptor is a human donor who received an intestinal transplant. CDR3 residues: CASSEQGDNSPLHF. The CDR3 nucleotides are TGTGCCAGCAGTGAACAGGGGGATAATTCACCCCTCCACTTT.